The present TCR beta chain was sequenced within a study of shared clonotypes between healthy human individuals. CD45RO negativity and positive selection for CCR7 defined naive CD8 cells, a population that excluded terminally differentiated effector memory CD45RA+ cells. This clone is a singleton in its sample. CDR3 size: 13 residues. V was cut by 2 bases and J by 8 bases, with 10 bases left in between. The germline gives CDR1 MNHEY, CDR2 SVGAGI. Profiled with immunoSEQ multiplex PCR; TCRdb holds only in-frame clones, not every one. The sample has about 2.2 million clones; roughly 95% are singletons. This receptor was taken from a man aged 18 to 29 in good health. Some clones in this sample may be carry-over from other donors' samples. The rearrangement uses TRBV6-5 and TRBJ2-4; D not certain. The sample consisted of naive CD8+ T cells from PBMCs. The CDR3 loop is CASSYGRGDIQYF. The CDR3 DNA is TGTGCCAGCAGTTACGGTCGCGGAGACATTCAGTACTTC.